The entry below describes one T cell receptor (beta chain). What it binds is not known. Data came from immunoSEQ multiplex PCR; TCRdb stores just in-frame clones and leaves some out. The sample has approximately 180,000 clones, around 94% seen once. There are 13 residues in the CDR3. V was clipped by 0 bases and J by 10 bases, with 12 bases between them. Germline V gene lookup returns CDR1 MNHEY and CDR2 SMNVEV (reference sequence). This sample was included in a study of T cell responses to AZD1222 COVID-19 vaccine. Study context: Second-dose schedules of about 4 or about 12 weeks were combined.

Study outcomes and limitations: After two AZD1222 doses, spike-specific TCR breadth and depth rose versus day 0.

Sequenced material: peripheral blood, taken on day 0 of AZD1222 vaccination. The rearrangement joins TRBV27 to TRBJ1-1, with D possibly matching TRBD1 (5 bases). The receptor comes from an adult in good health. This CDR3 is CASSLSKGTGAFF. In nucleotides, the CDR3 is TGTGCCAGCAGTTTATCAAAGGGGACGGGAGCTTTCTTT.